The present entry profiles one TCR beta chain with its context. This clone was counted between two and nine times. This receptor's antigen is unknown. Nothing much larger sits one base from this clone, and base qualities are not available. Library preparation employed the immunoSEQ multiplex PCR assay. A mixture of 60 forward primers for TCR Vbeta segments and 13 reverse primers for TCR Jbeta segments was used in the multiplex PCR. Amplification of the CDR3 region of rearranged TCR beta genes was performed with a multiplex PCR assay on genomic DNA. Amplified TCR beta libraries were sequenced as 87-base-pair reads on the Illumina HiSeq System. Per the original workflow: A later analysis counted about 82 million unique TCR beta chains across the 640 or so repertoires, and approximately 11 million of these chains were shared by at least two donors. Raw reads were error-corrected and collapsed into unique sequences with a nearest-neighbor algorithm that merged closely related sequences to remove PCR and sequencing errors. To assign V, D and J gene segments, CDR3 sequences were aligned to IMGT reference sequences. For a sequence to be retained, a match of at least six nucleotides was required to both a V gene segment and a J gene segment. Rearrangements were classified as productive when the CDR3 lacked stop codons and remained in frame with V and J, and all other rearrangements were classified as non-productive. CDR3 was defined according to IMGT convention as the region running from the second conserved V-encoded cysteine to the conserved J-encoded phenylalanine. In an earlier analysis of around 570 of the donors, sequences lacking an unambiguous match to a single V gene segment were excluded. In an earlier analysis of roughly 500 of the donors, V segments were called functional above 56.7% productive rearrangements and were called segregating when the between-donor standard deviation exceeded 5%. A statistical classification framework was developed to diagnose cytomegalovirus status using the catalog of TCR beta chain sequences. A later analysis assigned V and J genes by comparing TCR nucleotide sequences with IMGT/GENE-DB human TR gene sequences. A later analysis assigned CDR3 sequences and most-parsimonious VDJ recombination scenarios with the TCRdist pipeline. A later analysis defined each TCR beta chain by its CDR3 amino acid sequence plus V-gene family, and excluded reads lacking a unique V-gene family. A later analysis removed several hundred highly shared, low-generation-probability nucleotide sequences to deal with suspected cross-contamination and a sequencing artifact. For each public chain, a later analysis derived a clonal expansion index from normalized ranks of inferred template counts within each repertoire. Generation probabilities in a later analysis came from a VDJ recombination model fitted to out-of-frame rearrangements, and those results were checked against IGoR. Hypergeometric tests were used in a later analysis to score TCR-TCR, TCR-HLA and TCR-CMV co-occurrence, with a repertoire-size bias correction applied to the TCR pairs. A later analysis estimated false discovery rates by permuting HLA or CMV assignments 20 times. In a later analysis, co-occurring TCRs were grouped using DBSCAN, with TCRdist sequence similarity added in when clustering inside HLA-allele-positive subsets. Repertoires with fewer than 30,000 or more than 120,000 public chains, plus five repertoires with anomalous nucleotide sharing, were excluded from co-occurrence clustering. This is the immuneACCESS table as TCRdb keeps it, with only in-frame sequences that have V and J called. A part of the clones is gone; compared with another copy, unresolved V genes explain less than half, and the rest is unexplained. V, J and clone size are those of that table, while D and trimming were read from the DNA. In all, the sample holds about 180,000 clones, and roughly 75% of those were seen once. The ten largest clones take up approximately 2.1% of the sample.

This specimen belongs to a study of cytomegalovirus exposure and HLA in healthy donors (dated by TCRdb to 2015 to 2018). Study-level background: An earlier analysis of 587 of the donors reported 250 to 350 Gb of sequence data and roughly 120 million unique TCR beta sequences obtained from about 200 million T cells. Of the roughly 420 genotyped donors, approximately 81% were placed in the genetic ancestry cluster associated with self-reported Caucasian donors. Among 398 genotyped donors of the cohort, an average of about 240,000 unique TCR beta nucleotide sequences were sequenced per donor, roughly a sixth of them non-productive. In the later analysis, no new phenotypic data were used to find candidate immune exposures; instead, reliance was placed on TCR beta sequences and their occurrence across donors. In addition to the first cohort of several hundred subjects, a separate validation cohort of some 120 different subjects was used. Every repertoire in the discovery cohort had been generated on one and the same sequencing platform. About five DR-DQ haplotypes were treated as single units for association and clustering because of strong linkage in the cohort. In a later genetic analysis, genome-wide SNP genotypes for about 60% of the 666 donors were used, and that subset was treated as a discovery cohort. Using immunosequencing, the study profiled T cell repertoires from about 610 subjects and related those repertoires to cytomegalovirus serostatus. The study aimed to test whether cataloging public T cell receptors could reveal signatures of past pathogen exposure. To decide whether each TCR beta V gene segment behaved as functional or pseudogenic, an earlier analysis of some 570 of the donors relied on high-throughput TCR beta sequencing. To predict cytomegalovirus infection status, the study brought together high-throughput TCR immunosequencing, statistical association of individual TCRs with disease status, and machine learning. Typing coverage varied by locus: roughly 629-640 donors for A, B, C, DRB1 and DQB1; approximately 500 for DQA1; some 610 for DPA1; approximately 470 for DPB1. In a later analysis, previously published TCR beta repertoires from 666 donors were re-analyzed and high-resolution HLA genotyping was added so that TCR occurrence patterns could be studied. Donor age, sex, ethnicity and CMV serostatus were compiled alongside the repertoire data. Class I and class II HLA loci were covered by the typing at four-digit resolution. An early release covering approximately 600 HLA-typed donors comprised about 300 gigabases of sequencing data and 85 million to 100 million unique TCR sequences. Overall study outcomes, separate from this receptor: According to a later analysis, parvovirus B19, influenza, CMV and Epstein-Barr virus appeared linked to several top co-occurrence clusters. The authors suggested that the approach could potentially be extended to other disease states and immunological phenotypes. A total of roughly 160 TCR beta chains were listed by the study as associated with cytomegalovirus. In vitro tests confirmed that a few of the cytomegalovirus-associated TCR beta chains recognize cytomegalovirus antigens. A cluster of highly shared sequence variants was judged likely to be a technical artifact of the sequencing pipeline. Linkage disequilibrium might explain the correlated functional status among segregating V segments, but an unknown experimental factor could not be excluded. The earlier analysis of some 560 of the donors excluded roughly 16 rarely observed V segments, including chromosome 9 orphons, because counts were too low. CMV serostatus was the only immune exposure information available for the cohort. According to a later analysis, TCR association rates differed among HLA loci, with DRB1 alleles showing the most associated TCRs and HLA-C alleles showing the fewest. According to a later analysis, most CMV-associated TCR beta chains appeared to be HLA-restricted, and the HLA associations seemed to be driven largely by CMV exposure. Strong co-occurrence of HLA alleles, especially DR and DQ, made assigning TCR associations to individual alleles difficult. An earlier analysis of approximately 570 of the donors showed that most TCR beta V segments appeared in productive rearrangements either about 87% or about 30% of the time, which broadly matched IMGT annotations. A later analysis found that HLA-associated TCR beta chains were more clonally expanded and had lower generation probabilities than equally common non-associated chains. Some IMGT-functional V segments, including TRBV6-2 and TRBV6-3, could not be distinguished by the 87-base-pair reads and were therefore excluded. The presence/absence analyses assumed that sequencing depth was roughly uniform across donors, and that assumption may not be true. Most TCR sequences were observed very rarely across donors, whereas some public TCRs were present in many individuals. Specific HLA alleles were associated with 16,951 TCR beta sequences at a false discovery rate of 0.05 in a later analysis. Cytomegalovirus status was reported to be diagnosed by the classifier with high specificity and sensitivity in both the original and validation cohorts. A further reported finding was that TCR beta sequences accurately predicted the HLA-A and HLA-B alleles for most subjects in the first cohort. In this cohort, only TCR beta chains were sequenced, and detectable features were limited by the absence of alpha or paired-chain data. According to a later genetic analysis, donors in an Asian-associated ancestry cluster had fewer N-insertions in productive TCRs than the approximately 700-donor mean. V-gene and J-gene trimming of TCR beta chains was associated with a missense DCLRE1C variant in a later genetic analysis, and the association was replicated in an independent cohort. HLA typing was unavailable for some donors at each locus, so association tests used only the typed subset.

The germline V gene provides CDR1 SGDLS and CDR2 YYNGEE. From its cysteine to its phenylalanine, the CDR3 spans 15 amino acids. Only the CDR3 DNA stays, 45 bases, in frame from base 1. V trim: 2 bases; J trim: 5 bases; unmatched bases: 3. In total, roughly 670 healthy bone marrow donors made up the cohort. At the time of sampling, all cohort members were nominally healthy, though unrecorded immune exposures were likely present. The donor was CMV seronegative and belonged to the group of more than 300 seronegative cohort members. Every donor gave a peripheral blood sample, and the peripheral blood mononuclear cells from that sample were used for TCR beta sequencing. Genomic DNA extraction from the blood cell samples was performed with the Qiagen DNeasy Blood Extraction Kit.

Sequencing used PBMCs. The chain is encoded by TRBV9 joined to TRBJ2-1; TRBD2 matches 11 bases in the middle. This TCR was sampled from a woman in her twenties or thirties in good health and CMV-seronegative. In nucleotide form, the sequence is TGTGCCAGCAGCGTTACTAGCGGGGGACACAATGAGCAGTTCTTC. Its coded protein is CASSVTSGGHNEQFF.